A selection of T cell receptor beta chains follows, all from one sample in a study of cytomegalovirus exposure and HLA in healthy donors. TCRdb's copy holds only in-frame clones and misses some; the assay was immunoSEQ multiplex PCR. The sample yields roughly 130,000 clones, 75% to 85% seen once. The sequencing input was PBMCs. These receptors were taken from a middle-aged man in good health and CMV-seronegative. The CDR3 runs from the conserved cysteine through the conserved F or W. Each record gives: J gene, D gene, clone size, V gene, CDR3 protein, CDR3 DNA. D genes are given only for firm matches. The size field is filled for only some rows; it gives once, few, many or a size class.

j_gene: TRBJ1-5
d_gene: TRBD1
abundance: .
v_gene: TRBV5-4
CDR3aa: CASSLARGQGDQPQHF
CDR3nt: TGTGCCAGCAGCTTGGCCCGTGGACAGGGTGATCAGCCCCAGCATTTT

j_gene: TRBJ1-4
d_gene: .
abundance: few
v_gene: TRBV6-1
CDR3aa: CASKVQESTNEKLFF
CDR3nt: TGTGCCAGCAAAGTACAGGAGTCAACTAATGAAAAACTGTTTTTT

j_gene: TRBJ1-1
d_gene: .
abundance: .
v_gene: TRBV11-2
CDR3aa: CASSLDISGGEAFF
CDR3nt: TGTGCCAGCAGCTTAGATATAAGCGGAGGTGAAGCTTTCTTT

j_gene: TRBJ1-6
d_gene: TRBD1
abundance: .
v_gene: TRBV11-2
CDR3aa: CASNNRDRGSSYNSPLHF
CDR3nt: TGTGCCAGCAACAACCGGGACAGGGGCTCCTCCTATAATTCACCCCTCCACTTT

j_gene: TRBJ2-5
d_gene: TRBD2
abundance: .
v_gene: TRBV5-1
CDR3aa: CASSLAGAQAGETQYF
CDR3nt: TGCGCCAGCAGCTTGGCTGGCGCCCAAGCGGGGGAGACCCAGTACTTC

j_gene: TRBJ1-2
d_gene: TRBD1
abundance: .
v_gene: TRBV29-1
CDR3aa: CSGGQGAYGYTF
CDR3nt: TGCAGCGGGGGCCAGGGGGCCTATGGCTACACCTTC

j_gene: TRBJ1-2
d_gene: .
abundance: .
v_gene: TRBV30
CDR3aa: CAWDQGGYGYTF
CDR3nt: TGTGCCTGGGATCAGGGAGGCTATGGCTACACCTTC

j_gene: TRBJ2-2
d_gene: .
abundance: few
v_gene: TRBV2
CDR3aa: CASSEAVSATGELFF
CDR3nt: TGTGCCAGCAGTGAAGCTGTTAGCGCCACCGGGGAGCTGTTTTTT

j_gene: TRBJ2-5
d_gene: TRBD1
abundance: few
v_gene: TRBV29-1
CDR3aa: CSVDRGRETQYF
CDR3nt: TGCAGCGTGGACAGGGGCAGGGAGACCCAGTACTTC

j_gene: TRBJ2-2
d_gene: .
abundance: .
v_gene: TRBV5-1
CDR3aa: CASSQRQVYTGELFF
CDR3nt: TGCGCCAGCAGCCAGAGACAGGTCTACACCGGGGAGCTGTTTTTT

j_gene: TRBJ1-4
d_gene: .
abundance: once
v_gene: TRBV27
CDR3aa: CASSSGPSLGLFF
CDR3nt: TGTGCCAGCAGTTCTGGGCCTTCCCTCGGACTGTTTTTT

j_gene: TRBJ2-7
d_gene: TRBD2
abundance: .
v_gene: TRBV27
CDR3aa: CASRQGTSGGRAYEQYF
CDR3nt: TGTGCCAGCAGGCAGGGGACTAGCGGAGGACGGGCCTACGAGCAGTACTTC

j_gene: TRBJ1-5
d_gene: TRBD1
abundance: .
v_gene: TRBV5-4
CDR3aa: CASSPKTGEDQPQHF
CDR3nt: TGTGCCAGCAGTCCAAAAACAGGGGAAGATCAGCCCCAGCATTTT

j_gene: TRBJ2-7
d_gene: TRBD1
abundance: .
v_gene: TRBV7-8
CDR3aa: CASSGQVLPEVQYF
CDR3nt: TGTGCCAGCAGCGGACAGGTACTACCAGAGGTGCAGTACTTC

j_gene: TRBJ1-1
d_gene: TRBD1
abundance: .
v_gene: TRBV2
CDR3aa: CASSEAGGIAEAFF
CDR3nt: TGTGCCAGCAGTGAGGCAGGGGGTATCGCTGAAGCTTTCTTT

j_gene: TRBJ2-3
d_gene: .
abundance: .
v_gene: TRBV5-1
CDR3aa: CASSLGTPADTQYF
CDR3nt: TGCGCCAGCAGCTTAGGGACTCCGGCAGATACGCAGTATTTT

j_gene: TRBJ1-5
d_gene: TRBD1
abundance: .
v_gene: TRBV6-5
CDR3aa: CASRPGTGNDQPQHF
CDR3nt: TGTGCCAGCAGACCCGGGACAGGGAACGATCAGCCCCAGCATTTT

j_gene: TRBJ2-1
d_gene: TRBD1
abundance: .
v_gene: TRBV2
CDR3aa: CASSVRGQAAAYNEQFF
CDR3nt: TGTGCCAGCAGTGTCCGAGGACAGGCTGCTGCCTACAATGAGCAGTTCTTC

j_gene: TRBJ2-4
d_gene: TRBD2
abundance: .
v_gene: TRBV2
CDR3aa: CASSYGTSVSKNIQYF
CDR3nt: TGTGCCAGCAGTTACGGGACTAGCGTCTCCAAAAACATTCAGTACTTC

j_gene: TRBJ2-7
d_gene: .
abundance: .
v_gene: TRBV4-2
CDR3aa: CASSQDGQGIYEQYF
CDR3nt: TGTGCCAGCAGCCAAGATGGGCAGGGGATCTACGAGCAGTACTTC

j_gene: TRBJ2-3
d_gene: .
abundance: .
v_gene: TRBV4-1
CDR3aa: CASSRGDGPLTDTQYF
CDR3nt: TGCGCCAGCAGCCGCGGGGACGGACCGCTCACAGATACGCAGTATTTT

j_gene: TRBJ1-4
d_gene: .
abundance: few
v_gene: TRBV9
CDR3aa: CASSLRGSATNEKLFF
CDR3nt: TGTGCCAGCAGCCTGCGGGGAAGTGCAACTAATGAAAAACTGTTTTTT

j_gene: TRBJ2-7
d_gene: .
abundance: .
v_gene: TRBV2
CDR3aa: CASSEGAGSYEQYF
CDR3nt: TGTGCCAGCAGTGAGGGGGCAGGTTCCTACGAGCAGTACTTC

j_gene: TRBJ2-7
d_gene: TRBD2
abundance: .
v_gene: TRBV5-4
CDR3aa: CASSPSSGGFYEQYF
CDR3nt: TGTGCCAGCAGCCCCAGCAGCGGGGGGTTCTACGAGCAGTACTTC

j_gene: TRBJ2-1
d_gene: .
abundance: .
v_gene: TRBV7-9
CDR3aa: CASSFEGKIGNEQFF
CDR3nt: TGTGCCAGCAGCTTCGAGGGAAAAATCGGCAATGAGCAGTTCTTC

j_gene: TRBJ2-3
d_gene: .
abundance: .
v_gene: TRBV12-5
CDR3aa: CASGFTPGVPDTQYF
CDR3nt: TGTGCTAGTGGTTTTACCCCAGGGGTCCCAGATACGCAGTATTTT

j_gene: TRBJ2-2
d_gene: .
abundance: .
v_gene: TRBV13
CDR3aa: CASSLRGGGELFF
CDR3nt: TGTGCCAGCAGCTTACGGGGTGGCGGGGAGCTGTTTTTT

j_gene: TRBJ1-3
d_gene: .
abundance: .
v_gene: TRBV5-1
CDR3aa: CASSLVAGSGNTIYF
CDR3nt: TGCGCCAGCAGCTTGGTTGCAGGCTCTGGAAACACCATATATTTT

j_gene: TRBJ2-7
d_gene: .
abundance: few
v_gene: TRBV28
CDR3aa: CASRSLSYEQYF
CDR3nt: TGTGCCAGCCGGAGCCTCTCCTACGAGCAGTACTTC

j_gene: TRBJ1-5
d_gene: .
abundance: few
v_gene: TRBV28
CDR3aa: CAGGGQDIYSNQPQHF
CDR3nt: TGTGCCGGCGGGGGGCAGGATATCTATAGCAATCAGCCCCAGCATTTT

j_gene: TRBJ2-1
d_gene: TRBD2
abundance: few
v_gene: TRBV27
CDR3aa: CASSPLAGSFNEQFF
CDR3nt: TGTGCCAGCAGTCCCCTAGCGGGAAGTTTCAATGAGCAGTTCTTC

j_gene: TRBJ1-3
d_gene: .
abundance: .
v_gene: TRBV28
CDR3aa: CASSYRRTSGNTIYF
CDR3nt: TGTGCCAGCAGTTACAGGCGAACCTCTGGAAACACCATATATTTT

j_gene: TRBJ2-5
d_gene: TRBD1
abundance: once
v_gene: TRBV7-7
CDR3aa: CASSFGQGQETQYF
CDR3nt: TGTGCCAGCAGCTTCGGACAGGGCCAAGAGACCCAGTACTTC

j_gene: TRBJ1-1
d_gene: .
abundance: few
v_gene: TRBV6-1
CDR3aa: CASRGPGLMNTEAFF
CDR3nt: TGTGCCAGCAGGGGGCCAGGGCTCATGAACACTGAAGCTTTCTTT

j_gene: TRBJ2-5
d_gene: TRBD2
abundance: .
v_gene: TRBV27
CDR3aa: CASSRERELGETQYF
CDR3nt: TGTGCCAGCAGTCGAGAGCGGGAGCTTGGAGAGACCCAGTACTTC

j_gene: TRBJ2-3
d_gene: TRBD2
abundance: few
v_gene: TRBV28
CDR3aa: CASSLVGGLVYTQYF
CDR3nt: TGTGCCAGCAGTTTAGTAGGCGGACTAGTGTATACGCAGTATTTT

j_gene: TRBJ1-5
d_gene: .
abundance: .
v_gene: TRBV5-1
CDR3aa: CASSLAPGDNQPQHF
CDR3nt: TGCGCCAGCAGCTTGGCCCCGGGGGACAATCAGCCCCAGCATTTT

j_gene: TRBJ1-5
d_gene: .
abundance: once
v_gene: TRBV13
CDR3aa: CASSTPGQGAQPQHF
CDR3nt: TGTGCCAGCAGCACCCCGGGTCAGGGCGCTCAGCCCCAGCATTTT